These T cell receptor beta chains were read from a single sample in a study of cytomegalovirus exposure and HLA in healthy donors. Here immunoSEQ multiplex PCR was the method, and the copy in TCRdb shows in-frame clones only, minus some. The profile covers under 80,000 clones, with more than 70% appearing a single time and 1.2% taken by the ten largest. The sequenced material came from PBMCs. These receptors were obtained from a woman aged 18-30 years in good health and CMV-seronegative. The CDR3 runs from the conserved cysteine through the conserved F or W.

TRBV7-2	TRBJ2-3	CAGSAGDSTDTQYF
TRBV5-1	TRBJ2-1	CASSLASGGSNEQFF
TRBV7-2	TRBJ1-5	CASSLGRGNQPQHF
TRBV10-3	TRBJ2-1	CAITEGLEGEQFF
TRBV7-8	TRBJ2-7	CASSGRDTSYEQYF
TRBV2	TRBJ2-7	CASRGGVYEQYF
TRBV6-6	TRBJ2-1	CASTRGGDLNEQFF
TRBV7-8	TRBJ1-5	CASRPSGGLRDQPQHF
TRBV5-1	TRBJ2-5	CASSPTGFQETQYF
TRBV6-1	TRBJ2-1	CASSEIGRGRNEQFF
TRBV7-8	TRBJ2-7	CASSLGRRRGTYEQYF
TRBV10-3	TRBJ2-1	CAISPNNNEQFF
TRBV5-6	TRBJ2-1	CASSGASSYNEQFF
TRBV30	TRBJ1-2	CAWNPGTEYGYTF
TRBV5-4	TRBJ2-2	CASSQRDRNTGELFF
TRBV5-4	TRBJ2-5	CASSVRDSQETQYF
TRBV6-5	TRBJ2-7	CASSSVAGGRYEQYF
TRBV5-8	TRBJ1-2	CASSWPGQNGYTF
TRBV5-1	TRBJ2-7	CASSLEGGNYEQYF
TRBV5-1	TRBJ2-7	CASSPGTGAYEQYF
TRBV6-1	TRBJ2-7	CASKVGQGQTYEQYF
TRBV18	TRBJ1-5	CASSQQGAGSNQPQHF
TRBV27	TRBJ2-7	CASSLVSGQGPYEQYF
TRBV7-8	TRBJ2-2	CASSLVRQGTGELFF
TRBV11-2	TRBJ2-1	CASSKEGGTYNEQFF
TRBV2	TRBJ2-5	CASMDSGLGETQYF
TRBV27	TRBJ2-7	CASSLSPGQGYEQYF
TRBV29-1	TRBJ2-7	CSVGGTGAYEQYF
TRBV9	TRBJ1-4	CASSVAGGQVNEKLFF
TRBV6-5	TRBJ1-4	CASSRGLYNEKLFF
TRBV28	TRBJ1-1	CASSPWTGANTEAFF
TRBV6-1	TRBJ2-1	CASSELAGGAYNEQFF
TRBV7-2	TRBJ2-5	CASSPPTIRVGTQYF
TRBV10-3	TRBJ1-2	CAISPTGGHGYTF
TRBV9	TRBJ2-3	CASSVASEDTQYF
TRBV2	TRBJ1-1	CASTDYGQLAAPEAFF
TRBV6-6	TRBJ1-2	CASSYSGRGNLHTF
TRBV18	TRBJ1-2	CASSPSGQEALYGYTF
TRBV7-8	TRBJ2-2	CASIPARRVDTGELFF